Presented here are 28 T cell receptor beta chains from one specimen sequenced in a study of blood T cell repertoires in COVID-19. Profiled with immunoSEQ multiplex PCR; TCRdb holds only in-frame clones, not every one. The table includes 250,000 to 350,000 clones, around 87% detected once. Specimen: peripheral blood. The source is a man between 18 and 35 years old with active or convalescent COVID-19.

This CDR3 reads CASSRWGGTDTQYF. CDR3 nucleotides: TGTGCCAGCAGCCGCTGGGGAGGCACAGATACGCAGTATTTT. The chain uses TRBV7-3 and TRBJ2-3; D may be TRBD2 (5 bases). The CDR3 length is 14 residues. The ends were cut back, 5 bases at V and 1 base at J, with 10 bases in the middle. Germline-derived CDR1 and CDR2 are SGHTA and FQGTGA.

The chain links TRBV3-1 (or the pseudogene TRBV3-2) to TRBJ2-3; TRBD2 matches 12 bases. The CDR3 has 18 residues. CDR1 is LGHDT and CDR2 is YNNKEL in the germline V gene (reference sequence). J lost 6 bases, V lost 4 bases, and 14 bases had no gene match. DNA for the CDR3: TGTGCCAGCAGCCCGAAATCAGGACTAGCGGGATATCTTGATACGCAGTATTTT. Its protein product is CASSPKSGLAGYLDTQYF.

The rearrangement links TRBV7-9 to TRBJ2-1; tentative D call: TRBD2 (5 bases). Germline loops: CDR1 SEHNR, CDR2 FQNEAQ (reference sequence). V lost 5 bases to trimming and J lost 3 bases, with 17 bases between them. This CDR3 region has 16 residues. CDR3 residues: CASSPPGRKDYNEQFF. CDR3 nucleotide sequence: TGTGCCAGCAGCCCCCCGGGGAGAAAGGACTACAATGAGCAGTTCTTC.

This clone was observed a single time. This sequence joins TRBV7-2 and TRBJ1-5; 11 nucleotides agree with TRBD1. V was clipped by 3 bases and J by 7 bases; unmatched bases: 5. The CDR3 consists of 15 residues. Per germline, CDR1 SGHTA and CDR2 FQGNSA. This CDR3 reads CASSFLGQGAQPQHF. The CDR3 DNA reads TGTGCCAGCAGCTTTCTTGGACAGGGGGCGCAGCCCCAGCATTTT.

The CDR3 here is CASSQGGQITDTQYF. In nucleotides, the CDR3 is TGTGCCAGCTCCCAGGGGGGACAGATTACAGATACGCAGTATTTT. The rearrangement links TRBV18 to TRBJ2-3; a weak D match, TRBD1 (7 bases). The CDR3 is 15 residues long. Germline assignment: CDR1 KGHSH and CDR2 LQKENI. V was trimmed by 6 bases and J by 3 bases, leaving 16 bases between them.

The V and J genes are TRBV10-2 and TRBJ2-7; TRBD1 might be the D (6 bases). Germline V CDR1 and CDR2: WSHSY, SAAADI. The CDR3 sequence is 15 residues long. Trimming removed 6 bases at V and 0 bases at J, with 15 bases between. The DNA of the CDR3 is TGCGCCAGCAGCCCTCAGGGGCAGATCTCCTACGAGCAGTACTTC. Its translation is CASSPQGQISYEQYF.

The V and J genes are TRBV28 and TRBJ2-6; 7 bases map to TRBD1. Germline CDR1 reads MDHEN; CDR2 reads SYDVKM. The CDR3 consists of 15 residues. J gave up 2 bases and V 4 bases, and 2 bases lay outside the gene matches. CDR3 in amino acids: CASSSTGTGANVLTF. The CDR3 coding sequence is TGTGCCAGCAGTTCGACAGGGACTGGGGCCAACGTCCTGACTTTC.

The chain carries TRBV2 and TRBJ2-5, with D hard to call. This CDR3 region has 13 residues. Per germline, CDR1 SNHLY and CDR2 FYNNEI. Trimming removed 2 bases from V and 7 bases from J, with 11 bases in between. The CDR3 sequence is CASSELRSGTQYF. CDR3 DNA: TGTGCCAGCAGTGAACTACGCTCGGGGACCCAGTACTTC.

The chain is built from TRBV14 and TRBJ1-6; D is undetermined. The V and J ends lost 0 bases and 9 bases respectively, with 9 bases between them. CDR1 and CDR2 (germline): SGHDN, FVKESK. The CDR3 runs to 14 residues. DNA for the CDR3: TGTGCCAGCAGCCAAGATCTGTGGAGTTCACCCCTCCACTTT. Its translation: CASSQDLWSSPLHF.

The V and J genes are TRBV29-1 and TRBJ2-5; 12 positions agree with TRBD1. The J segment lost 1 base and the V segment lost 3 bases, leaving 6 bases of the junction unmatched. The CDR3 has 16 amino acids. CDR1 SQVTM and CDR2 ANQGSEA come from the germline V gene. The CDR3 DNA follows: TGCAGCGTTGACGGGACAGGGGGCACATTCCAAGAGACCCAGTACTTC. Amino acid sequence: CSVDGTGGTFQETQYF.

The rearrangement joins TRBV7-6 to TRBJ2-1; 7 nucleotides agree with TRBD2. Trimming took 5 bases from V and 2 from J; bases not matched to a gene: 6. CDR3 length: 15 residues. Germline V lookup: CDR1 SGHVS, CDR2 FNYEAQ. DNA for the CDR3: TGTGCCAGCAGCCCTAGCGGCGGCACCTACAATGAGCAGTTCTTC. Translating it yields CASSPSGGTYNEQFF.

The V call is TRBV5-1, the J call TRBJ2-7, with TRBD2 matching 10 bases. The ends lost 4 bases at V and 2 bases at J; junction bases unmatched: 6. Germline CDR1 reads SGHRS; CDR2 reads YFSETQ. This CDR3 contains 15 residues. Here the CDR3 reads CASSTGTSVTYEQYF. The CDR3 nucleotides read TGCGCCAGCAGCACAGGGACTAGCGTAACCTACGAGCAGTACTTC.

V gene TRBV14 combines with J gene TRBJ2-4; the D is unclear. Germline V gives CDR1 SGHDN, CDR2 FVKESK. The CDR3 length is 13 residues. The V and J ends lost 2 bases and 13 bases respectively, with 15 bases between them. The CDR3 is CASSQTKATAQYF. The CDR3 DNA sequence: TGTGCCAGCAGCCAAACAAAGGCCACAGCCCAGTACTTC.

This clone showed up just once. This chain uses TRBV5-1 with TRBJ1-1; D unclear. V was cut by 4 bases and J by 0 bases, with 10 bases left in between. CDR1 SGHRS and CDR2 YFSETQ come from the germline V gene. This CDR3 is 14 amino acids long. CDR3 nucleotides: TGCGCCAGCAGCCGCGGGCCCATGAACACTGAAGCTTTCTTT. Translating it yields CASSRGPMNTEAFF.

The chain has TRBV5-5 and TRBJ2-7, with TRBD1 matching over 7 bases. This CDR3 is 14 amino acids long. V lost 0 bases to trimming and J lost 5 bases; unmatched junction nucleotides: 5. The V gene's germline CDR1 is SGHKS and CDR2 YYEKEE (reference sequence). CDR3 loop: CASSLGQGGNEQYF. The DNA of the CDR3 is TGTGCCAGCAGCTTGGGACAGGGTGGGAACGAGCAGTACTTC.

The chain joins TRBV5-1 to TRBJ2-5, with D possibly matching TRBD1 (5 bases). From germline, CDR1 is SGHRS and CDR2 YFSETQ. V was trimmed by 4 bases and J by 3 bases, leaving 13 bases between them. There are 14 residues in the CDR3. This CDR3 reads CASSTSTAKETQYF. The CDR3 bases are TGCGCCAGCAGCACCTCGACAGCTAAAGAGACCCAGTACTTC.

This sequence joins TRBV7-2 and TRBJ2-3, with 11 positions matching TRBD2. The CDR3 runs to 17 residues. Germline values: CDR1 SGHTA, CDR2 FQGNSA. V was pared by 3 bases and J by 4 bases, with 9 bases of the junction left unmatched. This CDR3 is CASSFSGGARWADTQYF. The CDR3 nucleotides are TGTGCCAGCAGCTTTAGCGGGGGGGCCAGATGGGCAGATACGCAGTATTTT.

The chain recombines TRBV27 with TRBJ2-2; TRBD1 matches at 7 bases. Per the germline V gene, CDR1 is MNHEY and CDR2 is SMNVEV (reference sequence). The CDR3 loop spans 17 amino acids. The ends lost 7 bases at V and 0 bases at J; junction bases unmatched: 11. This CDR3 is CASKLDPGQTNTGELFF. CDR3 coding DNA: TGTGCCAGCAAACTCGATCCGGGACAGACGAACACCGGGGAGCTGTTTTTT.

This clone was found a few times. This CDR3 is CASSGLGLAGVDTQYF. CDR3 in DNA: TGTGCCAGCAGTGGACTGGGACTAGCGGGGGTAGATACGCAGTATTTT. The J gene is TRBJ2-3, the V gene TRBV6-1; 14 bases are shared with TRBD2. Losses at the gene ends were 4 bases for V and 5 bases for J; bases not matched to a gene: 5. The CDR3 has 16 amino acids. The V gene's germline CDR1 is MNHNS and CDR2 SASEGT.

This chain connects TRBV11-3 to TRBJ2-2; 7 nucleotides align to TRBD2. The CDR3 is 14 amino acids. Germline CDR1 SGHNT, CDR2 YENEEA. With 7 bases clipped from V and 5 bases from J, the junction kept 7 bases outside the gene matches. The CDR3 here is CASKMSSGTGELFF. In DNA, the CDR3 is TGTGCCAGCAAGATGAGTAGCGGGACCGGGGAGCTGTTTTTT.

The gene calls are TRBV10-3 and TRBJ1-2; D ambiguous. V was cut by 6 bases and J by 8 bases, with 13 bases left in between. In germline, CDR1 is ENHRY, CDR2 SYGVKD. The CDR3 extends over 12 amino acids. Written as DNA, the CDR3 is TGTGCCATCAGCCAAGGTGCGGGGGGCTACACCTTC. This sequence encodes CAISQGAGGYTF.

The gene calls are TRBV5-1 and TRBJ2-2; 10 bases line up with TRBD2. CDR3 length: 16 amino acids. V shed 3 bases and J 6 bases; nucleotides not matched to a gene: 8. Germline CDR1 is SGHRS and CDR2 is YFSETQ. The CDR3 protein is CASSSPKAGGPGELFF. DNA of the CDR3: TGCGCCAGCAGCTCGCCGAAAGCGGGAGGGCCCGGGGAGCTGTTTTTT.

This rearrangement joins TRBV5-6 to TRBJ1-1, with TRBD1 as a possible D gene (6 bases). Trimming left V 0 bases short and J 1 base short, with 10 bases between. This CDR3 is 15 amino acids long. CDR1 and CDR2 from the germline V gene are SGHDT and YYEEEE. CDR3 sequence: CASSLEGTRNTEAFF. The CDR3 DNA follows: TGTGCCAGCAGCTTGGAGGGGACACGGAACACTGAAGCTTTCTTT.

V usage is TRBV10-3 and J usage is TRBJ2-1; 8 positions agree with TRBD1. There are 17 residues in the CDR3. Germline-derived CDR1 and CDR2 are ENHRY and SYGVKD. With 0 bases clipped from V and 1 base from J, the junction kept 5 bases outside the gene matches. Here the CDR3 reads CAISESRTGRSYNEQFF. Here the CDR3 DNA reads TGTGCCATCAGTGAGTCTCGGACAGGGAGGTCCTACAATGAGCAGTTCTTC.

The chain links TRBV7-9 to TRBJ2-6, with 7 bases lining up with TRBD2. CDR3 size: 16 residues. Trimming cost V 7 bases and J 0 bases; bases outside gene matches: 6. Germline V gene lookup returns CDR1 SEHNR and CDR2 FQNEAQ (reference sequence). The CDR3 nucleotides read TGTGCCAGCAAGGCGGGGGACCTCTCTGGGGCCAACGTCCTGACTTTC. This translates into CASKAGDLSGANVLTF. The complete variable domain, with remaining parts taken from reference TRBV7-9 and TRBJ2-6, reads DTGVSQNPRHKITKRGQNVTFRCDPISEHNRLYWYRQTLGQGPEFLTYFQNEAQLEKSRLLSDRFSAERPKGSFSTLEIQRTEQGDSAMYLCASKAGDLSGANVLTFGAGSRLTVL.

This clone has just one count. The chain recombines TRBV24-1 with TRBJ1-1; 7 positions agree with TRBD1. Germline-derived CDR1 and CDR2 are KGHDR and SFDVKD. The CDR3 is 13 amino acids. Germline trimming cut 11 bases from V and 1 base from J; bases unmatched to any gene: 6. CDR3 region: CARLGTENTEAFF. The CDR3 nucleotides read TGTGCCAGGCTCGGGACAGAGAACACTGAAGCTTTCTTT.

In regard to this clone: The same CDR3 is also encoded by other DNA sequences in this sample. The chain is built from TRBV18 and TRBJ1-1, with D tentatively TRBD1 (6 bases). Trimming removed 6 bases at V and 3 bases at J, with 11 bases between. The germline gives CDR1 KGHSH, CDR2 LQKENI. CDR3 length: 13 amino acids. The CDR3 reads CASSPGGDTEAFF. Here the CDR3 DNA reads TGTGCCAGCTCTCCGGGGGGCGACACTGAAGCTTTCTTT.

The CDR3 region has the DNA TGCGCCAGCAGTCGGGACAGCTCGAACACTGAAGCTTTCTTT. It specifies CASSRDSSNTEAFF. The rearrangement links TRBV10-1 to TRBJ1-1; 7 bases map to TRBD1. Germline V gene lookup returns CDR1 WNHNN and CDR2 SYGVQD (reference sequence). This CDR3 region has 14 residues. The trim removed 5 bases at V and 1 base at J, leaving 4 bases unmatched.